This entry lists 17 T cell receptor beta chains sequenced from one sample in a study of OX40 agonist ivuxolimab in advanced cancers. Profiled with immunoSEQ multiplex PCR; TCRdb holds only in-frame clones, not every one. Here the sample spans about 46,000 clones, 89% being singletons. The sample was CD4+ or CD8+ T cells sorted from blood, taken in a trial of the OX40 agonist ivuxolimab. All receptors come from an adult with an advanced solid tumor such as melanoma, head and neck, liver or kidney cancer.

The CDR3 sequence: CASSVGVEQYF. DNA for the CDR3: TGTGCCAGCAGCGTAGGGGTAGAGCAGTATTTT. The chain carries TRBV9 and TRBJ2-3, with D unresolved. The V end lost 0 bases, the J end lost 11 bases, and 7 bases lay between the germline ends. Germline loops: CDR1 SGDLS, CDR2 YYNGEE. The CDR3 covers 11 residues.

The chain uses TRBV29-1 and TRBJ1-1; D is unclear. V was clipped by 4 bases and J by 4 bases, with 7 bases between them. Germline CDR1 is SQVTM and CDR2 is ANQGSEA. The CDR3 extends over 11 amino acids. CDR3: CSVGTLTEAFF. The CDR3 coding sequence is TGCAGCGTTGGCACCCTCACTGAAGCTTTCTTT.

The chain employs TRBV9 and TRBJ1-1; 12 bases fit TRBD1. The CDR3 runs to 16 residues. Trimming at V came to 3 bases and at J to 4 bases, leaving 7 bases not matched to a gene. Per germline, CDR1 SGDLS and CDR2 YYNGEE. The CDR3 is CASSGPGQGAGTEAFF. In DNA, the CDR3 is TGTGCCAGCAGCGGACCGGGACAGGGGGCTGGCACTGAAGCTTTCTTT.

This clone has a single count. The gene calls are TRBV7-6 and TRBJ1-1, with a weak D call TRBD1 (6 bases). Germline V gives CDR1 SGHVS, CDR2 FNYEAQ. The V gene lost 7 bases and the J gene lost 0 bases, with 12 bases spanning the gap. This CDR3 has 14 residues. The chain's CDR3 is CASTTGSMNTEAFF. DNA of the CDR3: TGTGCCAGCACAACAGGGTCAATGAACACTGAAGCTTTCTTT.

The chain combines TRBV28 with TRBJ1-4; TRBD1 matches 8 bases. Germline CDR1 and CDR2: MDHEN and SYDVKM. The V segment lost 5 bases and the J segment 8 bases; nucleotides outside the gene matches: 13. The CDR3 loop spans 16 amino acids. The CDR3 DNA reads TGTGCCAGCAGTGATCCTCAGGGGGCGCTGGGGGAAAAACTGTTTTTT. Translating gives CASSDPQGALGEKLFF.

The chain couples TRBV28 to TRBJ1-6; D remains ambiguous. V was cut by 8 bases and J by 6 bases, with 8 bases left in between. Germline V lookup: CDR1 MDHEN, CDR2 SYDVKM. This CDR3 has 12 amino acids. In DNA form, the CDR3 reads TGTGCCAGCGGCCGACTTAATTCACCCCTCCACTTT. This gives the protein CASGRLNSPLHF.

The gene calls are TRBV6-6 and TRBJ2-7; 7 nucleotides line up with TRBD1. Trimming at V came to 0 bases and at J to 7 bases, leaving 0 bases not matched to a gene. CDR3 length equals 12 residues. Germline V gene sequence: CDR1 MNHNY, CDR2 SVGAGI (reference sequence). The CDR3, as DNA: TGTGCCAGCAGTTACTCGACAGGGGAGCAGTACTTC. This gives the protein CASSYSTGEQYF.

The gene calls are TRBV20-1 and TRBJ1-1; D unresolved. This CDR3 has 11 residues. V was clipped by 6 bases and J by 2 bases, with 7 bases between them. Germline CDR1 reads DFQATT; CDR2 reads SNEGSKA (reference sequence). The CDR3 reads CSAYYNTEAFF. The CDR3 nucleotides are TGCAGTGCGTACTACAACACTGAAGCTTTCTTT.

This clone is labeled medium-sized (0.01 to 0.1%). V usage is TRBV4-3 and J usage is TRBJ2-1, with TRBD2 matching 7 bases. The germline V gene has CDR1 LGHNA and CDR2 YSLEER. This CDR3 spans 14 amino acids. V shed 4 bases and J 8 bases; nucleotides not matched to a gene: 8. Written as DNA, the CDR3 is TGCGCCAGCAGCCCGCGGACTAGACCCCATGAGCAGTTCTTC. It encodes CASSPRTRPHEQFF.

The CDR3 is CASSLTSSSYEQYF. The DNA for the CDR3 is TGTGCCAGCAGTTTAACTAGCAGCTCCTACGAGCAGTACTTC. J is TRBJ2-7 and V is TRBV7-9; D is possibly TRBD2 (6 bases). Trimming removed 6 bases from V and 0 bases from J, with 12 bases in between. CDR1 SEHNR and CDR2 FQNEAQ come from the germline V gene (reference sequence). This CDR3 is built from 14 residues. Combining the CDR3 with reference TRBV7-9 and TRBJ2-7 gives the whole variable domain DTGVSQNPRHKITKRGQNVTFRCDPISEHNRLYWYRQTLGQGPEFLTYFQNEAQLEKSRLLSDRFSAERPKGSFSTLEIQRTEQGDSAMYLCASSLTSSSYEQYFGPGTRLTVT.

This chain connects TRBV11-2 to TRBJ2-5; 8 bases are a match to TRBD1. The CDR3 spans 15 residues. With V trimmed by 1 base and J by 1 base, 2 bases remained unmatched. Germline-derived CDR1 and CDR2 are SGHAT and FQNNGV. The CDR3 spells CASSLGQGSQETQYF. The CDR3 DNA follows: TGTGCCAGCAGCTTAGGACAGGGGTCCCAAGAGACCCAGTACTTC. Based on the CDR3 plus reference TRBV11-2 and TRBJ2-5, the full variable domain is EAGVAQSPRYKIIEKRQSVAFWCNPISGHATLYWYQQILGQGPKLLIQFQNNGVVDDSQLPKDRFSAERLKGVDSTLKIQPAKLEDSAVYLCASSLGQGSQETQYFGPGTRLLVL.

On this clone itself: No DNA is shown, since the ends of the CDR3 on it are uncertain; the CDR3 is the one TCRdb lists. CDR3 sequence: CASSSSLILNNEQFF. V gene TRBV27 combines with J gene TRBJ2-1; the listed D gene, TRBD2, was not tested against the DNA. 15 amino acids form the CDR3, both terminal residues included. Germline-derived CDR1 and CDR2 are MNHEY and SMNVEV (reference sequence).

The V and J genes are TRBV5-1 and TRBJ1-2; TRBD1 matches 8 bases. V dropped 0 bases and J dropped 4; count of bases not matched to a gene: 5. CDR1 and CDR2 from the germline V gene are SGHRS and YFSETQ. CDR3 length: 15 amino acids. The CDR3 reads CASSLGGTGLYGYTF. The CDR3 DNA sequence: TGCGCCAGCAGCTTGGGCGGGACAGGACTCTATGGCTACACCTTC. Combining the CDR3 with reference TRBV5-1 and TRBJ1-2 gives the whole variable domain KAGVTQTPRYLIKTRGQQVTLSCSPISGHRSVSWYQQTPGQGLQFLFEYFSETQRNKGNFPGRFSGRQFSNSRSEMNVSTLELGDSALYLCASSLGGTGLYGYTFGSGTRLTVV.

The chain is built from TRBV30 and TRBJ2-1; D unresolved. Germline V lookup: CDR1 GTSNPN, CDR2 SVGIG (reference sequence). This CDR3 comprises 11 residues. The V and J ends lost 5 bases and 2 bases respectively, with 4 bases between them. The DNA for the CDR3 is TGTGCCTGGGGGGCCTACAATGAGCAGTTCTTC. Amino acid sequence: CAWGAYNEQFF.

About this clone: One junction end does not reproduce the germline sequence, and a read error may be involved. The chain has TRBV13 and TRBJ2-4; unclear D gene. The CDR3 covers 11 residues. Looked up from germline, CDR1 is PRHDT and CDR2 is FYEKMQ (reference sequence). Here the CDR3 DNA reads TGTGCCAGCAGCTTAGGCCCGGACCGTAACTTC. Translation: CASSLGPDRNF.

The chain has TRBV19 and TRBJ1-2; no firm D call. This CDR3 has 16 residues. V gave up 7 bases and J gave up 3 bases, with 21 bases separating them. Germline CDR1 and CDR2: LNHDA and SQIVND (reference sequence). The CDR3: CASTRTLDGRDYGYTF. In DNA form, the CDR3 reads TGTGCCAGTACTCGTACTTTGGACGGGAGAGACTATGGCTACACCTTC. Complete variable domain (other parts from reference TRBV19 and TRBJ1-2): DGGITQSPKYLFRKEGQNVTLSCEQNLNHDAMYWYRQDPGQGLRLIYYSQIVNDFQKGDIAEGYSVSREKKESFPLTVTSAQKNPTAFYLCASTRTLDGRDYGYTFGSGTRLTVV.

The chain links TRBV2 to TRBJ2-7; D possibly corresponds to TRBD1 (6 bases). Trimming took 4 bases from V and 4 from J, leaving 11 bases between them. CDR3 length: 13 amino acids. Germline V gives CDR1 SNHLY, CDR2 FYNNEI. For the CDR3, the DNA is TGTGCCAGCAGTGGGGACACCGCGTACGAGCAGTACTTC. Its protein product is CASSGDTAYEQYF.